The 7 T cell receptor beta chains reported below all come from one sample, sequenced in a study of CD8 T cells in Susac syndrome (dated by TCRdb to the late 2010s). The library came from the immunoSEQ multiplex PCR assay. RNA was extracted using the RNeasy kit, and roughly 0.5 to 1 microgram was reverse transcribed with random hexamers. TCRdb handled the public reads itself, with Q25 trimming in fastp and clone calling in MiXCR, and kept productive beta chains. Rows with one shared CDR3 protein collapse into an entry with the most common genes and DNA. A total of some 130,000 distinct CDR3 sequences appear in this sample, over 90% of them only once. 0.18% of the sample is taken by the ten largest. Sequenced sample: CD8+ T cells from PBMCs. These receptors were taken from a human donor with Susac syndrome.

This chain connects TRBV12-3 or TRBV12-4 to TRBJ2-3; D perhaps matches TRBD2 (6 bases). The V gene lost 5 bases and the J gene lost 2 bases, with 11 bases spanning the gap. The CDR3 is made up of 14 amino acids. The CDR3 DNA sequence: TGTGCCAGCAGTCGCCCGGGACTCACAGATACGCAGTATTTT. This gives the protein CASSRPGLTDTQYF.

The chain recombines TRBV7-3 with TRBJ2-1, with unresolved D. V was shortened by 2 bases and J by 10 bases, with 9 bases between the two germline ends. The germline V gene has CDR1 SGHTA and CDR2 FQGTGA. The CDR3 has 12 residues. The CDR3 loop is CASSLYSSEQFF. The CDR3 DNA reads as TGTGCCAGCAGCTTATACTCGTCGGAGCAGTTCTTC. The entire variable domain, with the rest obtained from reference TRBV7-3 and TRBJ2-1, is as follows: GAGVSQTPSNKVTEKGKYVELRCDPISGHTALYWYRQSLGQGPEFLIYFQGTGAADDSGLPNDRFFAVRPEGSVSTLKIQRTERGDSAVYLCASSLYSSEQFFGPGTRLTVL.

This rearrangement joins TRBV5-1 to TRBJ2-7; possible D gene TRBD2, 6 bases. This CDR3 has 13 amino acids. Trimming removed 3 bases from V and 3 bases from J, with 10 bases in between. The germline V gene has CDR1 SGHRS and CDR2 YFSETQ. CDR3 nucleotide sequence: TGCGCCAGCAGCTCGACTAGGGGCTACGAGCAGTACTTC. Its protein product is CASSSTRGYEQYF.

The V call is TRBV14, the J call TRBJ1-4; D uncertain. The CDR3 sequence is 13 residues long. Deletions cut 1 base from V and 5 bases from J, with 5 bases between. The germline V gene encodes CDR1 SGHDN and CDR2 FVKESK. The CDR3 protein is CASSQAQNEKLFF. The CDR3 region has the DNA TGTGCCAGCAGCCAAGCTCAGAATGAAAAACTGTTTTTT.

The chain combines TRBV7-2 with TRBJ2-2; D is perhaps TRBD1 (6 bases). Germline loops: CDR1 SGHTA, CDR2 FQGNSA. The CDR3 is 14 residues long. V lost 8 bases and J 3 bases, leaving 13 bases between the germline ends. The CDR3, as DNA: TGTGCCAGCCGGCAGGGGCCATACACCGGGGAGCTGTTTTTT. Its protein product is CASRQGPYTGELFF.

The chain has TRBV20-1 and TRBJ1-1; weak D call: TRBD1 (6 bases). Germline CDR1 reads DFQATT; CDR2 reads SNEGSKA (reference sequence). The CDR3 sequence is 15 residues long. Trimming took 0 bases from V and 1 from J, leaving 12 bases between them. The CDR3 region is CSARDLGGRNTEAFF. The DNA for the CDR3 is TGCAGTGCTAGAGATCTGGGGGGCCGGAACACTGAAGCTTTCTTT.

V is TRBV7-6 and J is TRBJ2-5; D is possibly TRBD2 (5 bases). Germline V gene lookup returns CDR1 SGHVS and CDR2 FNYEAQ. V was trimmed by 5 bases and J by 5 bases, leaving 21 bases between them. CDR3 length: 16 amino acids. The CDR3 protein is CASSPPAYRWEETQYF. Here the CDR3 DNA reads TGTGCCAGCAGCCCCCCTGCGTATCGGTGGGAGGAGACCCAGTACTTC.